The present TCR beta chain was sequenced within a study of blood T cell repertoires in COVID-19. This clone was recorded a few times. Trimming shortened V by 4 bases and J by 6 bases, and 10 bases separated the two germline ends. The CDR3 runs 13 residues. Germline V gene lookup returns CDR1 LNHDA and CDR2 SQIVND (reference sequence). Assay used: immunoSEQ multiplex PCR; TCRdb lists only in-frame clones, some missing. Here the sample spans just under 65,000 clones, more than 75% being singletons. This TCR came from a human donor in a cohort sampled during active COVID-19. Sample: peripheral blood. This chain uses TRBV19 with TRBJ2-1; D is unclear. CDR3 nucleotide sequence: TGTGCCAGTAGTAGAGCGTGGATCAATGAGCAGTTCTTC. This codes for CASSRAWINEQFF.